The source of this T cell receptor beta chain is a study of blood T cell repertoires in COVID-19. Study information: Both acute and convalescent COVID-19 samples were obtained from the United States, Italy and Spain. The analysed material was cDNA or gDNA that came from T cells, B-cell-depleted T cells, or PBMCs.

The germline V and J ends were trimmed by 7 bases and 0 bases, with 16 bases remaining between them. The CDR3 is 15 residues long. Germline CDR1 reads SGHRS; CDR2 reads YFSETQ. Method: immunoSEQ multiplex PCR; TCRdb's copy keeps in-frame clones and lacks some. The sample lists more than 70,000 clones; roughly 78% were seen once. Sequenced material: peripheral blood. The TCR sequence derives from a woman aged 70-85 years with acute or convalescent COVID-19. The chain uses TRBV5-1 and TRBJ1-1; weak D call: TRBD1 (6 bases). CDR3 amino acids: CASQARTELNTEAFF. Here the CDR3 DNA reads TGCGCCAGCCAGGCTAGGACAGAACTGAACACTGAAGCTTTCTTT.